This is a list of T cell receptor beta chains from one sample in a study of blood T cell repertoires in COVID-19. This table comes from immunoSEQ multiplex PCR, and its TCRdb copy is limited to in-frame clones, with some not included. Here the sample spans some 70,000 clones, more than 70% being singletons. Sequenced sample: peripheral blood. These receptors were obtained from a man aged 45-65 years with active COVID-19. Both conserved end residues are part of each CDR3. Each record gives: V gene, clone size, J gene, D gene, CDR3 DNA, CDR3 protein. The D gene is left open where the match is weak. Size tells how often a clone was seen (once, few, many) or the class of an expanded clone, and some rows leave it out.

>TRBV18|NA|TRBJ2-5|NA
TGTGCCAGCTCAGCGGTCCAAGAGACCCAGTACTTC
CASSAVQETQYF
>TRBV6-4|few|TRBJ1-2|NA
TGTGCCAGCAGTGCCGGGAGGGGCGACGGCTACACCTTC
CASSAGRGDGYTF
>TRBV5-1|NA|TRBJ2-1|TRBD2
TGCGCCAGCAGCCTGGAGAGCGGGGGCGATGGGCAGTTCTTC
CASSLESGGDGQFF
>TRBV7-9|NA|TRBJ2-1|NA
TGTGCCAGCAGCTTAGTGGGCTGGGGGGAAGATGAGCAGTTCTTC
CASSLVGWGEDEQFF
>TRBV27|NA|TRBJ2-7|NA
TGTGCCAGCAACCCAAACCGGGATCCCTCCGAGCAGTACTTC
CASNPNRDPSEQYF
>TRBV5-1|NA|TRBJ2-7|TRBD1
TGCGCCAGCAGCTTCCCAGGGACAGGGGGCGACGAGCAGTACTTC
CASSFPGTGGDEQYF
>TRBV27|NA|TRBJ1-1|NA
TGTGCCAGCAGGCGGGTAAGGAACACTGAAGCTTTCTTT
CASRRVRNTEAFF
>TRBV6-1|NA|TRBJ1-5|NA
TGTGCCAGCAGTGAGGGGCAGTTTAGCAATCAGCCCCAGCATTTT
CASSEGQFSNQPQHF
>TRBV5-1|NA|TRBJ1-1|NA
TGCGCCAGCAGCGATTCAAGGGGCGGCACTGAAGCTTTCTTT
CASSDSRGGTEAFF
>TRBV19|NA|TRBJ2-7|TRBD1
TGTGCCGTGAGGGGACAGGGCTACGAGCAGTACTTC
CAVRGQGYEQYF
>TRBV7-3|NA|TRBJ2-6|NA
TGTGCCAGCAGCCCTACAGGGACACTTGGTGGGGCCAACGTCCTGACTTTC
CASSPTGTLGGANVLTF
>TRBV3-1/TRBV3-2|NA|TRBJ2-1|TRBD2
TGTGCCAGCAGCCAGGTAGCGGGAGAGGGTAATGAGCAGTTCTTC
CASSQVAGEGNEQFF
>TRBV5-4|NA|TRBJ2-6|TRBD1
TGTGCCAGCAGCTCTGGGCAGGGGGTGGCAGATGGGGCCAACGTCCTGACTTTC
CASSSGQGVADGANVLTF
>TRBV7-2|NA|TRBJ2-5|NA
TGTGCCAGCAGCTTAGCGAGAGAGACCCAGTACTTC
CASSLARETQYF
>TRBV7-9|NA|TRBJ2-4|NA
TGTGCCAGCAGCTTAGGGCCTGATAAGTACTTC
CASSLGPDKYF
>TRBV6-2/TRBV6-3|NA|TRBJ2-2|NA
TGTGCCAGCAGTTACGAGACGGGAAACACCGGGGAGCTGTTTTTT
CASSYETGNTGELFF
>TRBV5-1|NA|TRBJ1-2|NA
TGCGCCAGCAGCTTGGACAGGAACTATGGCTACACCTTC
CASSLDRNYGYTF
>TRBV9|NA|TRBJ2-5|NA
TGTGCCAGCAGCGTAGGATCAGGGGTCAGAGAGACCCAGTACTTC
CASSVGSGVRETQYF
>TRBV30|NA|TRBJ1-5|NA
TGTGCCTGGGCGGGGGTTCATAGCAATCAGCCCCAGCATTTT
CAWAGVHSNQPQHF
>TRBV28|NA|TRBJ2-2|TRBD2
TGTGCCAGCAGCCCTAGCGGGAGGGCCAACACCGGGGAGCTGTTTTTT
CASSPSGRANTGELFF
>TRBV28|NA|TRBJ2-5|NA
TGTGCCAGCATTCCCACCTCAAGGGGAGAGACCCAGTACTTC
CASIPTSRGETQYF
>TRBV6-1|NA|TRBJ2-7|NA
TGTGCCAGCAGTGAACGGACAGCCTACGAGCAGTACTTC
CASSERTAYEQYF
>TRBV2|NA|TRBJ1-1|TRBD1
TGTGCCAGCAGGGGGACAGGGCGTGTGGGAAGGTACACTGAAGCTTTCTTT
CASRGTGRVGRYTEAFF
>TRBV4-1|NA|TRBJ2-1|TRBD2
TGCGCCAGCAGCCAAGATGGCGCGGGAGCTGAGCAGTTCTTC
CASSQDGAGAEQFF
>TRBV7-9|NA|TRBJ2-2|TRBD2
TGTGCCAGCAGCCCAAAAGGGCGGGAGGGCACCGGGGAGCTGTTTTTT
CASSPKGREGTGELFF
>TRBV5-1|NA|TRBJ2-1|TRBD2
TGCGCCAGCAGACATGGGAGCGGGGGGTCCCCCTTCTACAATGAGCAGTTCTTC
CASRHGSGGSPFYNEQFF
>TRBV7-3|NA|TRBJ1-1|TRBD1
TGTGCCAGCAGCTTGACAGGGGGGACGAACACTGAAGCTTTCTTT
CASSLTGGTNTEAFF